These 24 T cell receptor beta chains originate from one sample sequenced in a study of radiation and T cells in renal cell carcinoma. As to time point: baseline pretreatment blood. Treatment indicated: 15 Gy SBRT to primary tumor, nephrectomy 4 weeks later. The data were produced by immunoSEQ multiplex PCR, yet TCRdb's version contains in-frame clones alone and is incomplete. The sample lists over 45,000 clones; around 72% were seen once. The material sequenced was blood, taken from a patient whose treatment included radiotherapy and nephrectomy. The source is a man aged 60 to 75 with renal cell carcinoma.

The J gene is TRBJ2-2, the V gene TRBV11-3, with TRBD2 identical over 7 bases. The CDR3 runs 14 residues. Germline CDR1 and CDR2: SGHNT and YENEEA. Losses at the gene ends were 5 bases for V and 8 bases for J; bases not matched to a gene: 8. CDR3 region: CASSPLAGGGELFF. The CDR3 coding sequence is TGTGCCAGCAGCCCCTTAGCGGGCGGGGGGGAGCTGTTTTTT.

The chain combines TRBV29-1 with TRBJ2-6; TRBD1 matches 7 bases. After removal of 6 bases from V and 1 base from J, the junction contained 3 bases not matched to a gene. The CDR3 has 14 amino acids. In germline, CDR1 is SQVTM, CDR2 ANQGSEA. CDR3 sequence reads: CSVTGESGANVLTF. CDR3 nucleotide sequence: TGCAGCGTCACAGGGGAGTCTGGGGCCAACGTCCTGACTTTC. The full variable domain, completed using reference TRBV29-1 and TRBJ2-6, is SAVISQKPSRDICQRGTSLTIQCQVDSQVTMMFWYRQQPGQSLTLIATANQGSEATYESGFVIDKFPISRPNLTFSTLTVSNMSPEDSSIYLCSVTGESGANVLTFGAGSRLTVL.

In DNA form, the CDR3 reads TGTGCCAGCTCAGACAACACCGGGGAGCTGTTTTTT. Protein: CASSDNTGELFF. The chain combines TRBV18 with TRBJ2-2; D is uncertain. CDR1 is KGHSH and CDR2 is LQKENI in the germline V gene. The CDR3 extends over 12 amino acids. V was shortened by 5 bases and J by 2 bases, with 3 bases between the two germline ends.

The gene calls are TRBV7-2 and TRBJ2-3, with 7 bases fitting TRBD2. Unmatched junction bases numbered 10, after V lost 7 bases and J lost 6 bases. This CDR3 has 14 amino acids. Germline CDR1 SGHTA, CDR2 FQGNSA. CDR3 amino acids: CASTAKAGRDTQYF. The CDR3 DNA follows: TGTGCCAGCACCGCCAAAGCGGGACGGGATACGCAGTATTTT.

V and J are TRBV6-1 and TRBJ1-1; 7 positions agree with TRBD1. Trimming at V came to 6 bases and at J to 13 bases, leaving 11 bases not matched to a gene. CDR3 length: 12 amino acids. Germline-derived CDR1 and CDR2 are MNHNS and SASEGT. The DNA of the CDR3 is TGTGCCAGCAGGGGGACAGCCTTAGACGTTTTCTTT. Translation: CASRGTALDVFF.

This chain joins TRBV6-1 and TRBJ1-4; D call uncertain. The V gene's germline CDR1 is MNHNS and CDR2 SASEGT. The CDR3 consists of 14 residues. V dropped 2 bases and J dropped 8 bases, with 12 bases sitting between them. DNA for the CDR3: TGTGCCAGCAGTGAACCGGGAAGTGACGAAAAACTGTTTTTT. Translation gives CASSEPGSDEKLFF.

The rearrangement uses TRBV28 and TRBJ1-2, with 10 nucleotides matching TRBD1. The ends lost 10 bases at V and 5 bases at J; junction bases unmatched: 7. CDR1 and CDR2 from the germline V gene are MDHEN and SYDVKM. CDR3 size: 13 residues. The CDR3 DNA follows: TGTGCCACCCTCCAGGGACAGGGGTATGGCTACACCTTC. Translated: CATLQGQGYGYTF.

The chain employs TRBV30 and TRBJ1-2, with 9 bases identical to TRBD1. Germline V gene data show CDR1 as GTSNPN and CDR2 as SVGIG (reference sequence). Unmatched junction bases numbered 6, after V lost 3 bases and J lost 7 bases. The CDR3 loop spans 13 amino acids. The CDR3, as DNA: TGTGCCTGGAGCCGGACAGGGGAAAGTGGCTACACCTTC. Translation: CAWSRTGESGYTF.

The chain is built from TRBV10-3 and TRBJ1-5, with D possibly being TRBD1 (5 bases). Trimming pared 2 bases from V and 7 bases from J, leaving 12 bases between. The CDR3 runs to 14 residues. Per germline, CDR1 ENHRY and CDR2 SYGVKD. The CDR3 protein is CAISEQGASQPQHF. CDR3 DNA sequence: TGTGCCATCAGTGAGCAGGGAGCAAGCCAGCCCCAGCATTTT.

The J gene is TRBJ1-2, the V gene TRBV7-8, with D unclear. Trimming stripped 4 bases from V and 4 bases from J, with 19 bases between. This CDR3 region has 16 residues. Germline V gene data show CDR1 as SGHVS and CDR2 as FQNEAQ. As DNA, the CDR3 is TGTGCCAGCAGCTCCCTTTCGTCGGGGTATGGCTATGGCTACACCTTC. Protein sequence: CASSSLSSGYGYGYTF.

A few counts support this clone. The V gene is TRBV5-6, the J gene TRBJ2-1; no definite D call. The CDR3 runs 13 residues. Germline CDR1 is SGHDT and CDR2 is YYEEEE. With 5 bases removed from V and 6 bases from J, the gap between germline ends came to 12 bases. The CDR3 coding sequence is TGTGCCAGCAGTTCGAGGTCGGGCAATGAGCAGTTCTTC. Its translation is CASSSRSGNEQFF.

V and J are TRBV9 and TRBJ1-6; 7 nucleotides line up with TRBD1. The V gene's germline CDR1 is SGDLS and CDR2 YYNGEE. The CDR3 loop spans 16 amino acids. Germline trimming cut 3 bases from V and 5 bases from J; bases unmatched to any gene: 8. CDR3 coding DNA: TGTGCCAGCAGCGCATCCGGGACAGTTCATAATTCACCCCTCCACTTT. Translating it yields CASSASGTVHNSPLHF. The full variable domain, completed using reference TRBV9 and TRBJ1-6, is DSGVTQTPKHLITATGQRVTLRCSPRSGDLSVYWYQQSLDQGLQFLIQYYNGEERAKGNILERFSAQQFPDLHSELNLSSLELGDSALYFCASSASGTVHNSPLHFGNGTRLTVT.

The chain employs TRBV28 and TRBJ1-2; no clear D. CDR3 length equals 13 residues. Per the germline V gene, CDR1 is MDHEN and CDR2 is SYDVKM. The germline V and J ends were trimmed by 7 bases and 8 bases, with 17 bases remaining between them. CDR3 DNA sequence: TGTGCCAGCATGGGAACCGCTCCGGGGGGCTACACCTTC. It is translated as CASMGTAPGGYTF.

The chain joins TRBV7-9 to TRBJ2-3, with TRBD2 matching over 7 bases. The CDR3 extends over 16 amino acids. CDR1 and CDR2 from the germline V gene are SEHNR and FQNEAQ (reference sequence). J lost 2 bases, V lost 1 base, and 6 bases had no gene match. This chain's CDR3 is CASSLVSSGLTDTQYF. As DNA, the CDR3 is TGTGCCAGCAGCTTAGTGTCTAGCGGTCTCACAGATACGCAGTATTTT.

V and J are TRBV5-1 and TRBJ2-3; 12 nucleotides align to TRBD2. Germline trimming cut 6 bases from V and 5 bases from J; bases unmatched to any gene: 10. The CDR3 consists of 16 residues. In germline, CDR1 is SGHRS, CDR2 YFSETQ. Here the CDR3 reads CASTRVRTSGIDTQYF. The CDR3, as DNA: TGCGCCAGCACCCGAGTTCGGACTAGCGGGATAGATACGCAGTATTTT.

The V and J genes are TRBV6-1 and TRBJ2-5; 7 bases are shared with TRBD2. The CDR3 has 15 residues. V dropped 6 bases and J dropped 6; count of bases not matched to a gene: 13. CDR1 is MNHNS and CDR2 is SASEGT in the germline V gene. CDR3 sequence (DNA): TGTGCCAGCAGAGATTGGACTAGAGGGGAGAAGACCCAGTACTTC. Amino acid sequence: CASRDWTRGEKTQYF.

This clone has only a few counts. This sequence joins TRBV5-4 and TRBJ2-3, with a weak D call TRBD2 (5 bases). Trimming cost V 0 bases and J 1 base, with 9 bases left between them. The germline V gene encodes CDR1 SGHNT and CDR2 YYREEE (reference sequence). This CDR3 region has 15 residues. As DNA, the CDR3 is TGTGCCAGCAGCTTGGATCGGGGAGGCACAGATACGCAGTATTTT. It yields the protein CASSLDRGGTDTQYF.

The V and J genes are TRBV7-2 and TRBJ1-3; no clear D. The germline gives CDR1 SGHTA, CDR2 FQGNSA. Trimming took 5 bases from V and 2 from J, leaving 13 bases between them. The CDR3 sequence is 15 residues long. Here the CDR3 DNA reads TGTGCCAGCAGCATACAAACAAAAACTGGAAACACCATATATTTT. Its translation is CASSIQTKTGNTIYF.

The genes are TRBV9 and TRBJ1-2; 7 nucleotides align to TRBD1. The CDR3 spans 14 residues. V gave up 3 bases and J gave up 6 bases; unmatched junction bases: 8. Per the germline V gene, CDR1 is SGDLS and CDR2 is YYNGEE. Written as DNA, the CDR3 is TGTGCCAGCAGCGCCGGGACAGAGTTGAATGGCTACACCTTC. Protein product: CASSAGTELNGYTF.

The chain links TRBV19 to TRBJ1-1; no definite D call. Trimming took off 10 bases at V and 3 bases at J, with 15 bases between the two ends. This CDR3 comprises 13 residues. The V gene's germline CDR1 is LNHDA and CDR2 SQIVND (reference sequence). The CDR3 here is CATREARDTEAFF. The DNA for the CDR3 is TGTGCCACCCGCGAGGCAAGGGACACTGAAGCTTTCTTT.

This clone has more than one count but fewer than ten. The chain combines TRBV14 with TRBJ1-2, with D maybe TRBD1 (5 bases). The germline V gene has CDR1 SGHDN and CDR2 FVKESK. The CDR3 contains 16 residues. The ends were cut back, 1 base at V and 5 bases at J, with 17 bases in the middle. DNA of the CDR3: TGTGCCAGCAGCCAAGGAGGGGCAGGAACCCTTTATGGCTACACCTTC. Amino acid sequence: CASSQGGAGTLYGYTF.

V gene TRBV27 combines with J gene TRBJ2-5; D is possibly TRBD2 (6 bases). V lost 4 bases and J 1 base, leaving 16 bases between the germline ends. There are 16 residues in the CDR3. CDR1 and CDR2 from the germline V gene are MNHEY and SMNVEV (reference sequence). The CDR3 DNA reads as TGTGCCAGCAGTTCCTCCGTTGGGAGGACCCAAGAGACCCAGTACTTC. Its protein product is CASSSSVGRTQETQYF.

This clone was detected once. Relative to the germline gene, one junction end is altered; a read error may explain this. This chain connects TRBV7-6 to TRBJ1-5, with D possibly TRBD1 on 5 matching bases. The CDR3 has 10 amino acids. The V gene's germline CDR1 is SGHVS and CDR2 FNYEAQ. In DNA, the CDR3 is TGTGCCACCCCGGGGCAGGTGTGGAATTTT. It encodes CATPGQVWNF. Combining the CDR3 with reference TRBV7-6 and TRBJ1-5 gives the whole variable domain GAGVSQSPRYKVTKRGQDVALRCDPISGHVSLYWYRQALGQGPEFLTYFNYEAQQDKSGLPNDRFSAERPEGSISTLTIQRTEQRDSAMYRCATPGQVWNFGDGTRLSIL.

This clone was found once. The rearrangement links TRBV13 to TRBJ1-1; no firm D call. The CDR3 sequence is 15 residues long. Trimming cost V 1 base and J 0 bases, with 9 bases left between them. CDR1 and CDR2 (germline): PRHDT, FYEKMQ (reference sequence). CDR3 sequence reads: CASSLVAGMNTEAFF. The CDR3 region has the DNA TGTGCCAGCAGCTTAGTTGCAGGAATGAACACTGAAGCTTTCTTT.